A single sample gave rise to the 10 T cell receptor beta chains below, sequenced in a study of OX40 agonist ivuxolimab in advanced cancers. The library came from the immunoSEQ multiplex PCR assay. TCRdb took over this immuneACCESS table, retaining in-frame rearrangements with V and J assigned. Such tables are incomplete; in checked studies, under half of the missing clones stem from an unresolved V gene, and the remainder is unexplained. Here the sample has about 76,000 clones; 84% occur a single time. Over 6% of the sample comes from the top ten. Sequenced material: CD4+ or CD8+ T cells sorted from blood, taken in a trial of the OX40 agonist ivuxolimab. Every receptor here comes from an adult with an advanced solid tumor such as melanoma, head and neck, liver or kidney cancer.

V and J are TRBV9 and TRBJ2-7, with D uncertain. CDR1 and CDR2 (germline): SGDLS, YYNGEE. The CDR3 is 13 residues long. V was clipped by 4 bases and J by 6 bases, with 14 bases between them. The CDR3 DNA is TGTGCCAGCAGCCCCCCCGTGACTGGCGAGCAGTACTTC. Translating it yields CASSPPVTGEQYF.

The CDR3 loop reads CASSFLWASGNTEAFF. CDR3 in DNA: TGTGCCAGCAGTTTTTTATGGGCCTCGGGGAACACTGAAGCTTTCTTT. V and J are TRBV28 and TRBJ1-1; D unclear. Germline V lookup: CDR1 MDHEN, CDR2 SYDVKM. This CDR3 has 16 amino acids. Trimming left V 3 bases short and J 1 base short, with 15 bases between.

The rearrangement joins TRBV5-4 to TRBJ2-1; 8 nucleotides agree with TRBD2. The CDR3 length is 15 residues. The V gene's germline CDR1 is SGHNT and CDR2 YYREEE (reference sequence). The J segment lost 2 bases and the V segment lost 2 bases, leaving 3 bases of the junction unmatched. CDR3 sequence (DNA): TGTGCCAGCAGCTTTTATAGCGGGGCCTACAATGAGCAGTTCTTC. Its translation is CASSFYSGAYNEQFF.

The V gene is TRBV10-3, the J gene TRBJ2-7; TRBD1 matches at 7 bases. From germline, CDR1 is ENHRY and CDR2 SYGVKD. The CDR3 has 15 residues. J was trimmed by 3 bases and V by 3 bases; bases with no gene match: 8. The DNA for the CDR3 is TGTGCCATCAGTGACCCGGACAGGAATTTCTACGAGCAGTACTTC. As protein: CAISDPDRNFYEQYF.

The chain combines TRBV4-1 with TRBJ2-1, with TRBD2 matching over 8 bases. Germline loops: CDR1 MGHRA, CDR2 YSYEKL. The CDR3 extends over 15 amino acids. V shed 6 bases, J shed 6 bases, and the junction held 10 bases outside the gene matches. The CDR3 nucleotides read TGCGCCAGCAGGAAGGCCGCGGGAGGCGGCAATGAGCAGTTCTTC. It encodes CASRKAAGGGNEQFF.

The chain links TRBV7-2 to TRBJ2-7, with 13 bases fitting TRBD2. Trimming took 3 bases from V and 5 from J; bases not matched to a gene: 4. The CDR3 is made up of 15 amino acids. Germline CDR1 SGHTA, CDR2 FQGNSA. The CDR3, as DNA: TGTGCCAGCAGCTTTGGGACTAGCGGGATGAACGAGCAGTACTTC. It is translated as CASSFGTSGMNEQYF.

The chain links TRBV2 to TRBJ1-2; no definite D call. Per germline, CDR1 SNHLY and CDR2 FYNNEI. With 10 bases removed from V and 8 bases from J, the gap between germline ends came to 23 bases. The CDR3 runs to 14 residues. The CDR3 sequence is CAKAPPGVGKGYTF. The CDR3, as DNA: TGTGCCAAGGCCCCTCCCGGGGTGGGTAAGGGCTACACCTTC. Variable domain in full (rest from reference TRBV2 and TRBJ1-2): EPEVTQTPSHQVTQMGQEVILRCVPISNHLYFYWYRQILGQKVEFLVSFYNNEISEKSEIFDDQFSVERPDGSNFTLKIRSTKLEDSAMYFCAKAPPGVGKGYTFGSGTRLTVV.

A few counts support this clone. The gene calls are TRBV4-1 and TRBJ1-6, with D possibly being TRBD1 (5 bases). The V gene's germline CDR1 is MGHRA and CDR2 YSYEKL. CDR3 length: 14 amino acids. Trimming stripped 3 bases from V and 9 bases from J, with 12 bases between. The CDR3 DNA reads TGCGCCAGCAGCCACAGGGACCCAGGTTCACCCCTCCACTTT. This codes for CASSHRDPGSPLHF.

The chain joins TRBV7-9 to TRBJ2-3; D remains unclear. CDR1 is SEHNR, CDR2 FQNEAQ, per germline (reference sequence). V dropped 3 bases and J dropped 0 bases, with 13 bases sitting between them. This CDR3 has 16 amino acids. As DNA, the CDR3 is TGTGCCAGCAGCTTCTCTTATGCTATTAGCACAGATACGCAGTATTTT. Protein: CASSFSYAISTDTQYF.

In this sample, this clone turned up once. V is TRBV7-8 and J is TRBJ2-7; TRBD2 aligns across 7 bases. Germline CDR1 SGHVS, CDR2 FQNEAQ. J was trimmed by 5 bases and V by 8 bases; bases with no gene match: 12. This CDR3 has 14 residues. Here the CDR3 DNA reads TGTGCCAGCCTTTTAGCGGGTACCCTAAACGAGCAGTACTTC. It specifies CASLLAGTLNEQYF.